A single T cell receptor beta chain is shown here with its context. What antigen it recognizes has not been identified. No much larger clone is present one base from it, and per-base qualities are unavailable. The source of the sample is a study of blood T cell repertoires in COVID-19 (dated by TCRdb to 2019 to 2021). For context, the study as a whole: Samples from collaborators originated in the United States, Italy and Spain and spanned both the acute and convalescent phases of COVID-19. A freely available public database, intended as a resource for researchers studying the immune response to SARS-CoV-2, is where the repertoires were released. The material from the prospective study consisted of cDNA or gDNA derived from T cells, B-cell-depleted T cells, or PBMCs. Where HLA class I and class II types were available, the types were taken from metadata supplied by the sample provider, not from assay-based typing. The samples were drawn from the first 160 participants of the ongoing ImmuneRACE study and from some 1,300 subjects provided by 6 global collaborators. A de-identified subject ID, COVID-19 status, age in years and sex were almost always included in the sample metadata. The dataset comprised deeply sampled blood TCRbeta repertoires from subjects exposed to, actively infected with, or recovered from COVID-19.

The investigation overall reported the following: The quantity of clinical and demographic metadata differed by source and by participant and was supplied without curation.

The germline V gene yields SGHTA for CDR1 and FQGNSA for CDR2. The trim is 6 bases for V and 8 bases for J, with a gap of 12 bases between the germline ends. Inclusive of the bounding cysteine and phenylalanine, the CDR3 is 12 residues long. The read is trimmed to its CDR3 DNA, 36 bases read in frame from base 1. The immunoSEQ Assay, a bias-controlled multiplex PCR, was used to amplify TCRbeta CDR3 regions from genomic DNA. The study's own analysis went as follows. The number of nucleated cells in each sample was estimated from the amplification of reference gene primers within the assay. Sequence reads were collapsed and filtered to measure the absolute abundance of every unique TCRbeta CDR3 rearrangement. Productive Simpson clonality was computed per sample as the square root of Simpson's diversity index over productive rearrangements. TCRdb provides this immuneACCESS table in a form limited to in-frame rearrangements. Some clones are lacking; in checked studies, under half of them reflect an unresolved V gene, and why the rest are absent is not known. That table furnishes V, J and clone size, whereas the DNA furnished D and trimming. This sample has about 300,000 clones in its table, and 80% to 90% of those were observed once. 5% to 7.5% of the sample is in the top ten clones.

A second Seattle source provided samples from volunteer blood donors who had recovered from COVID-19. The collaborating institutions used their own protocols to collect whole blood in K2EDTA tubes. For TCRbeta analysis, collaborator samples were shipped as frozen whole blood, as isolated PBMCs, or as DNA extracted from either sample type. The rearranged segments are TRBV7-2 and TRBJ2-3; the D gene identity is not certain. This TCR was sampled from a man aged 18-30 years who had recovered from COVID-19. The sequenced sample consisted of peripheral blood. At the DNA level, the sequence is TGTGCCAGCAGTGGAGCGCGGAGTACGCAGTATTTT. This encodes CASSGARSTQYF. The CDR3, completed at both ends by the reference TRBV7-2 and TRBJ2-3 genes, gives the full variable domain GAGVSQSPSNKVTEKGKDVELRCDPISGHTALYWYRQSLGQGLEFLIYFQGNSAPDKSGLPSDRFSAERTGGSVSTLTIQRTQQEDSAVYLCASSGARSTQYFGPGTRLTVL.